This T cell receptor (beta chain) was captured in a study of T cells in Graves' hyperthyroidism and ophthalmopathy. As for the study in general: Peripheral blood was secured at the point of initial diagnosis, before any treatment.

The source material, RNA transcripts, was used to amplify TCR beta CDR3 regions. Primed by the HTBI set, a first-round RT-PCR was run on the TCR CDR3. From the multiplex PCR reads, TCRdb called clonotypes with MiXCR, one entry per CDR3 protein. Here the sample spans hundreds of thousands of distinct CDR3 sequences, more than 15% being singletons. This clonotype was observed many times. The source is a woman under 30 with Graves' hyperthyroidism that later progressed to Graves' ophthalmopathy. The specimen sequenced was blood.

CDR3 nucleotides: TGTGCCAGCAGTTGGGGACAGGGGTTCGAGCAGTACTTC. Translating gives CASSWGQGFEQYF. The chain couples TRBV27 to TRBJ2-7; 10 bases line up with TRBD1. J was trimmed by 6 bases and V by 4 bases; bases with no gene match: 3. The CDR3 consists of 13 residues. Germline-derived CDR1 and CDR2 are MNHEY and SMNVEV (reference sequence).